Described below is a single T cell receptor beta chain sequence and its context. Assay: immunoSEQ multiplex PCR; the TCRdb copy retains only in-frame clones and omits some. Of about 65,000 clones listed, roughly 80% are singletons. The data belong to a study of OX40 agonist ivuxolimab in advanced cancers. Trimming stripped 6 bases from V and 4 bases from J, with 16 bases between. The CDR3 is made up of 14 amino acids. The V gene's germline CDR1 is MRHNA and CDR2 SNTAGT. The sample was CD4+ or CD8+ T cells sorted from blood, taken in a trial of the OX40 agonist ivuxolimab. The TCR sequence derives from an adult with an advanced solid tumor such as melanoma, head and neck, liver or kidney cancer. The chain joins TRBV6-4 to TRBJ2-7; D remains ambiguous. The CDR3 protein is CASRGPNLGYEQYV. The CDR3 region has the DNA TGTGCCAGCAGGGGCCCTAATCTGGGATACGAGCAGTACGTC.